This T cell receptor (beta chain) was recovered during a study of blood T cell repertoires in COVID-19. Background on the study: PBMCs, B-cell-depleted T cells, or T cells were the source of the cDNA or gDNA that made up the material.

This study enrolled people aged 18 to 89 from about 24 US geographic areas. Which cohort a participant joined came from the clinical history participants gave. Measured with immunoSEQ multiplex PCR; TCRdb has only the in-frame clones, and not every one. The sample has about 400,000 clones, 88% seen once. CDR1 is SEHNR, CDR2 FQNEAQ, per germline (reference sequence). Trimming took off 1 base at V and 10 bases at J, with 10 bases between the two ends. This CDR3 has 12 residues. Sample: PBMCs or T cells enriched from blood (not recorded which). V and J are TRBV7-9 and TRBJ1-2, with D perhaps matching TRBD1 (6 bases). The sequence was obtained from a woman in her twenties or thirties with acute COVID-19. CDR3 sequence reads: CASSLEWTDYTF. The CDR3 DNA reads as TGTGCCAGCAGCTTAGAGTGGACAGACTACACCTTC.